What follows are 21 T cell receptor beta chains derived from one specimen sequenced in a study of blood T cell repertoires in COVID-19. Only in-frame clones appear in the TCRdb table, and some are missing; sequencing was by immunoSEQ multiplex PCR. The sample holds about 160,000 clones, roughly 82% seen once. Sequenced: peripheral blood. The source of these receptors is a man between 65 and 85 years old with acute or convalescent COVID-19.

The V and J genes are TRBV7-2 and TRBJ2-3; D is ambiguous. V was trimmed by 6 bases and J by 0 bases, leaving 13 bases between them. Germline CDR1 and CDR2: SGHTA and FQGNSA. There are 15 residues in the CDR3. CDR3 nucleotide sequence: TGTGCCAGCAGTCCCGATTACCTAAGCACAGATACGCAGTATTTT. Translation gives CASSPDYLSTDTQYF.

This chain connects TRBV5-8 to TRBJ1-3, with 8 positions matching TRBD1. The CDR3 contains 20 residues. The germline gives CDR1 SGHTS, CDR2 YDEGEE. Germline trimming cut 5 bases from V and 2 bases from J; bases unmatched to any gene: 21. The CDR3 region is CASSLMGGTGSILTGNTIYF. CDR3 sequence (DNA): TGTGCCAGCAGTCTGATGGGGGGGACAGGTTCGATATTGACTGGAAACACCATATATTTT.

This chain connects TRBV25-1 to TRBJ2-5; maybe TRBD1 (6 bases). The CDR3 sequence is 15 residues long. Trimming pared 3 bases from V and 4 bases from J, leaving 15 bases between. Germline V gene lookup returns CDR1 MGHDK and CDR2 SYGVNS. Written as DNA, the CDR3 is TGTGCCAGCAGTGATCGAACAGGGACCGGAGAGACCCAGTACTTC. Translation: CASSDRTGTGETQYF.

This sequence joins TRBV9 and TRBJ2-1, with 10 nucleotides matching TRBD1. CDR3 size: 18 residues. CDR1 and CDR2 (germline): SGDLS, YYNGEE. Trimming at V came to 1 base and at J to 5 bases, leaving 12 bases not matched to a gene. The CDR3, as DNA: TGTGCCAGCAGCGTAAACCCTTACTCGACAGGGGGCCACAATGAGCAGTTCTTC. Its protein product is CASSVNPYSTGGHNEQFF.

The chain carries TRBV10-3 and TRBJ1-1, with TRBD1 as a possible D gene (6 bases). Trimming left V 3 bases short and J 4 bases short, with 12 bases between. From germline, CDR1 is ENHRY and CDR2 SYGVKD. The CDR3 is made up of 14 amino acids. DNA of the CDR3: TGTGCCATCAGTGAACAGGGTGAGGGCACTGAAGCTTTCTTT. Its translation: CAISEQGEGTEAFF.

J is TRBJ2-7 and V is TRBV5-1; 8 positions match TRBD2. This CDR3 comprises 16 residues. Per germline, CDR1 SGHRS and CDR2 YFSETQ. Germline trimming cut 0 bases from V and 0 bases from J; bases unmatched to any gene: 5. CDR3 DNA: TGCGCCAGCAGCTTGGTTCTCGCGGGAGGCTCCTACGAGCAGTACTTC. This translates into CASSLVLAGGSYEQYF.

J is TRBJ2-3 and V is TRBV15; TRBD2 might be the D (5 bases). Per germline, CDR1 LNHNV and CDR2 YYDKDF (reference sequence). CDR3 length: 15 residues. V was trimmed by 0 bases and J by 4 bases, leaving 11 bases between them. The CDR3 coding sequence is TGTGCCACCAGCAGAGACGTTTTAGCGCCAGATACGCAGTATTTT. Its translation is CATSRDVLAPDTQYF.

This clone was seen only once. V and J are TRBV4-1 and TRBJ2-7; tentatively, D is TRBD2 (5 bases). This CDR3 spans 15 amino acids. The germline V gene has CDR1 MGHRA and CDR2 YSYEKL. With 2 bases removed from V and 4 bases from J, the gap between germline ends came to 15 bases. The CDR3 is CASSQSHGVGYEQYF. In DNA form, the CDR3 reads TGCGCCAGCAGCCAAAGCCACGGGGTGGGATACGAGCAGTACTTC.

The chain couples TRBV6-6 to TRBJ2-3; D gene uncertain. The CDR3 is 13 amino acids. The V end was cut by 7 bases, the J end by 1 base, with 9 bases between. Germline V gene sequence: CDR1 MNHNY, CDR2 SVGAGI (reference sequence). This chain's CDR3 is CASTATRTDTQYF. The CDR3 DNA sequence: TGTGCCAGCACTGCGACTCGCACAGATACGCAGTATTTT.

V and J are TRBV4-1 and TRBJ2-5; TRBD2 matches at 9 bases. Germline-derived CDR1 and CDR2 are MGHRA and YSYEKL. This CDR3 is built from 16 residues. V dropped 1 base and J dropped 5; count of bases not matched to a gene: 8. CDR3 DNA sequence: TGCGCCAGCAGCCAAGCGACTAGCGGAGGTCGGGAGACCCAGTACTTC. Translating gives CASSQATSGGRETQYF.

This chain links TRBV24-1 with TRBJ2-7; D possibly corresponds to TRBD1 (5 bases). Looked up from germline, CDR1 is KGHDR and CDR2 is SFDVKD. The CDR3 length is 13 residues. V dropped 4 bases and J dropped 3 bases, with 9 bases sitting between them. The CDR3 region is CATSDGHGYEQYF. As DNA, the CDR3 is TGTGCCACCAGTGACGGACACGGCTACGAGCAGTACTTC.

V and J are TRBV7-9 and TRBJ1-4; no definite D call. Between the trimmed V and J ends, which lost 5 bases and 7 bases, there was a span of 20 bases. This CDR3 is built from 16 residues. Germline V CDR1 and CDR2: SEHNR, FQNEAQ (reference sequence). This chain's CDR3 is CASSPSGVGNSEKLFF. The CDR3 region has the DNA TGTGCCAGCAGCCCCAGCGGGGTAGGGAACTCTGAAAAACTGTTTTTT.

The CDR3 region has the DNA TGTGCCAGCAGCTTCACAGGGGGCAATCAGCCCCAGCATTTT. Its protein product is CASSFTGGNQPQHF. The chain is built from TRBV6-5 and TRBJ1-5, with TRBD1 matching over 7 bases. The CDR3 is 14 amino acids. Germline CDR1 is MNHEY and CDR2 is SVGAGI. V dropped 6 bases and J dropped 2; count of bases not matched to a gene: 4.

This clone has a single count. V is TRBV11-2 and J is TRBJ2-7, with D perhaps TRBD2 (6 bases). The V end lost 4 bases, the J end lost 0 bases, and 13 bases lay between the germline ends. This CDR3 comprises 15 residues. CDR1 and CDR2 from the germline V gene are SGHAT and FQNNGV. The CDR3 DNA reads TGTGCCAGCAGCTGGGGGGAAGGACCCTCCTACGAGCAGTACTTC. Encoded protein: CASSWGEGPSYEQYF.

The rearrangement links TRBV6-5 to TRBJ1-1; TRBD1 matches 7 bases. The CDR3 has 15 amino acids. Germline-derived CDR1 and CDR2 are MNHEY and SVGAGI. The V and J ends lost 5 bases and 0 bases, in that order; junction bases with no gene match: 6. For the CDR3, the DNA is TGTGCCAGCAGTAGAACCGGGACAGTGAACACTGAAGCTTTCTTT. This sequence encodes CASSRTGTVNTEAFF.

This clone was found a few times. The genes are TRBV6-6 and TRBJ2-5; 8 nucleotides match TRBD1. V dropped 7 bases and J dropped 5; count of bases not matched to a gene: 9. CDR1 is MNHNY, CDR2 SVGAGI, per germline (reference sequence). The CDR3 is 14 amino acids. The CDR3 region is CASMVGQGGETQYF. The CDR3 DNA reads TGTGCCAGCATGGTAGGACAGGGCGGTGAGACCCAGTACTTC.

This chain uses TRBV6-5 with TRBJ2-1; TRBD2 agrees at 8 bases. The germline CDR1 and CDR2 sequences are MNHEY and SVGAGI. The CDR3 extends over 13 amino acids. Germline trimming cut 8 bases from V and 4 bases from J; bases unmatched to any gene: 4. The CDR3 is CASGRGAYNEQFF. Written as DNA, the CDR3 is TGTGCCAGCGGGCGGGGGGCTTACAATGAGCAGTTCTTC.

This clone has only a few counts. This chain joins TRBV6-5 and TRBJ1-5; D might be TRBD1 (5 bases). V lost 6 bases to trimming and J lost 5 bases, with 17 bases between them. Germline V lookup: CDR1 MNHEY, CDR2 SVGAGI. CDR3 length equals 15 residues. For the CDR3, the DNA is TGTGCCAGCAGCCGGGCGGGCGGGGGAGATCAGCCCCAGCATTTT. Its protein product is CASSRAGGGDQPQHF.

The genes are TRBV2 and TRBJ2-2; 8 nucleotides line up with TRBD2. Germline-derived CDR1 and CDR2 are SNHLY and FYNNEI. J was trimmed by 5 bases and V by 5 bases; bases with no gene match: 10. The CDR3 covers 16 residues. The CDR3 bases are TGTGCCAGCAGTCGTCCGGGGGGGCTCCGGACCGGGGAGCTGTTTTTT. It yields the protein CASSRPGGLRTGELFF. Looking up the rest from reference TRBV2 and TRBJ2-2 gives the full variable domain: EPEVTQTPSHQVTQMGQEVILRCVPISNHLYFYWYRQILGQKVEFLVSFYNNEISEKSEIFDDQFSVERPDGSNFTLKIRSTKLEDSAMYFCASSRPGGLRTGELFFGEGSRLTVL.

The CDR3: CASSQVPENTEAFF. CDR3 nucleotide sequence: TGCGCCAGCAGCCAAGTTCCAGAGAACACTGAAGCTTTCTTT. The gene calls are TRBV4-1 and TRBJ1-1; D remains unclear. The CDR3 has 14 residues. V lost 1 base and J 1 base, leaving 7 bases between the germline ends. Germline V gene data show CDR1 as MGHRA and CDR2 as YSYEKL.

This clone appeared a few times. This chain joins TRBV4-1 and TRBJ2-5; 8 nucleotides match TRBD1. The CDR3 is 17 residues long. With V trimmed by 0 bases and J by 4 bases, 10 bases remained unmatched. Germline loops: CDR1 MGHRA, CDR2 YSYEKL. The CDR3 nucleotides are TGCGCCAGCAGCCAAGATCTCGGGACAGGAAGCGGAGAGACCCAGTACTTC. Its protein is CASSQDLGTGSGETQYF.